This TCR beta chain is from a study of T-cell memory formation after mild COVID-19. 5'RACE primed from the constant segment yielded TCR alpha and TCR beta cDNA libraries bearing sample barcodes and UMIs. TCRdb used MiXCR to reprocess the 5' RACE reads, holding one entry per CDR3 protein. The sample shows roughly 450,000 distinct CDR3 sequences, around 17% of them seen only once. This clonotype has ten or more counts. This CDR3 is built from 14 residues. Trimming cost V 7 bases and J 4 bases; bases outside gene matches: 5. This clonotype was sampled from a man younger than 30 who had mild COVID-19 (a few samples of this study predate the infection). Cell type and time point are not known. The source material was PBMCs or a T cell subset sorted from them (not recorded which). The J gene is TRBJ2-3, the V gene TRBV12-3 or TRBV12-4; TRBD2 matches at 10 bases. The CDR3 region has the DNA TGTGCCAGCACCGAGGGACTAGCGTCAGATACGCAGTATTTT. This sequence encodes CASTEGLASDTQYF.